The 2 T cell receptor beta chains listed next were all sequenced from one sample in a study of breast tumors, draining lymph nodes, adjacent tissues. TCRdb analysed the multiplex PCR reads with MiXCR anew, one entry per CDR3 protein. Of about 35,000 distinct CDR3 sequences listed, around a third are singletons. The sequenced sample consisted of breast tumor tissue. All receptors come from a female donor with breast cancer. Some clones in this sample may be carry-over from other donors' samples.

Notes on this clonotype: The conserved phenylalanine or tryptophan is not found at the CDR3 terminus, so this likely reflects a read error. The CDR3 DNA reads TGTGCCAGCAGTTTCAATCAGCCCCAGCATCTT. This translates into CASSFNQPQHL. This chain connects TRBV28 to TRBJ1-5; D is ambiguous. The germline V and J ends were trimmed by 3 bases and 3 bases, with 0 bases remaining between them. The CDR3 has 11 amino acids. CDR1 is MDHEN, CDR2 SYDVKM, per germline.

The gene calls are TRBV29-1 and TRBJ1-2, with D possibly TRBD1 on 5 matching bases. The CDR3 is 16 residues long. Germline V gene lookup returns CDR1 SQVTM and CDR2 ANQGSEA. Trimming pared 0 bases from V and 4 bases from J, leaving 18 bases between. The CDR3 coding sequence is TGCAGCGTTGAAGATGGAAAGCGAGGGACCCTCTATGGCTACACCTTC. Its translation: CSVEDGKRGTLYGYTF.